The clone carrying this T cell receptor beta chain has a handful of counts. The antigen is not known. This sample is part of a study of molecular identifiers for immune sequencing clone quantification. Study-level points and caveats: Clones that exceeded 20 RNA copies held over 99% of effector molecules, yet under 1% in naive cells. Barcode-sharing identical TCR molecules could underestimate highly expanded clone sizes.

For naive CD8 T cells, sorting used the CD8+CD4-CCR7+CD45RA+ phenotype. TCRdb used MiXCR to reprocess the PCR reads, holding one entry per CDR3 protein. The sample has approximately 97,000 distinct CDR3 sequences, 20% to 25% seen once. Material for sequencing was naive CD8+ T cells from blood, with Jurkat cell RNA spiked in. Subset denoted: FACS-sorted CD8+CD4-CCR7+CD45RA+ naive T cells. The TCR originated in a human donor in good health. Some libraries in this study had Jurkat cell RNA spiked in.

The CDR3 region has the DNA TGTGCCAGCAGCGCGCGTAGCGGGAGCTCCTACAATGAGCAGTTCTTC. Amino acid sequence: CASSARSGSSYNEQFF. The genes are TRBV3-1 and TRBJ2-1; 9 nucleotides line up with TRBD2. CDR3 length equals 16 residues. The V segment lost 5 bases and the J segment 0 bases; nucleotides outside the gene matches: 5. Germline assignment: CDR1 LGHDT and CDR2 YNNKEL (reference sequence).